These T cell receptor beta chains were read from a single sample in a study of T cells in localized non-small cell lung cancer. Here immunoSEQ multiplex PCR was the method, and the copy in TCRdb shows in-frame clones only, minus some. The table includes 2,000 to 2,500 clones, 20% to 25% detected once. The sequenced sample was lung tumor tissue, obtained before any cancer treatment. These receptors all come from a man between 40 and 69 years old with stage I lung adenocarcinoma. Both conserved end residues are part of each CDR3. The D gene is left open where the match is weak. Part of the rows lack a size; the others show once, few, many or a class for expanded clones.

D gene: NA; J gene: TRBJ2-2; V gene: TRBV11-3; clone size: NA; CDR3 protein: CASSSFRRSNTGELFF
D gene: NA; J gene: TRBJ2-7; V gene: TRBV6-8; clone size: NA; CDR3 protein: CAIGRGLDEQYF
D gene: NA; J gene: TRBJ2-1; V gene: TRBV19; clone size: NA; CDR3 protein: CASSIGGINEQFF
D gene: NA; J gene: TRBJ2-2; V gene: TRBV10-1; clone size: few; CDR3 protein: CASSRRGGATGELFF
D gene: TRBD1; J gene: TRBJ2-2; V gene: TRBV10-2; clone size: NA; CDR3 protein: CASSESGQVQNHTGELFF
D gene: NA; J gene: TRBJ1-6; V gene: TRBV15; clone size: NA; CDR3 protein: CATSRDRRYSPLHF
D gene: TRBD1; J gene: TRBJ2-5; V gene: TRBV25-1; clone size: once; CDR3 protein: CASSPGTGYKETQYF
D gene: NA; J gene: TRBJ1-5; V gene: TRBV9; clone size: NA; CDR3 protein: CASLVAEGQPQHF
D gene: NA; J gene: TRBJ2-3; V gene: TRBV11-3; clone size: NA; CDR3 protein: CASSLVGRGDTQYF
D gene: NA; J gene: TRBJ1-2; V gene: TRBV10-2; clone size: NA; CDR3 protein: CASSLDGLLSYTF
D gene: TRBD2; J gene: TRBJ2-1; V gene: TRBV6-8; clone size: NA; CDR3 protein: CASSLAGGPYNEQFF
D gene: NA; J gene: TRBJ2-3; V gene: TRBV4-1; clone size: few; CDR3 protein: CASSQAAETDTQYF
D gene: NA; J gene: TRBJ2-1; V gene: TRBV9; clone size: few; CDR3 protein: CASSLTSGGDNEQFF
D gene: NA; J gene: TRBJ1-5; V gene: TRBV6-8; clone size: NA; CDR3 protein: CASSDSQGGQKYQPQHF
D gene: TRBD1; J gene: TRBJ2-6; V gene: TRBV11-3; clone size: NA; CDR3 protein: CASSYTGVGANVLTF
D gene: NA; J gene: TRBJ1-2; V gene: TRBV5-1; clone size: few; CDR3 protein: CASSLLIQGHGYTF
D gene: NA; J gene: TRBJ2-7; V gene: TRBV11-3; clone size: NA; CDR3 protein: CASSLMYRDPTYEQYF
D gene: TRBD2; J gene: TRBJ2-5; V gene: TRBV6-8; clone size: NA; CDR3 protein: CASRTGLAGAGETQYF
D gene: TRBD2; J gene: TRBJ2-5; V gene: TRBV19; clone size: NA; CDR3 protein: CASSRLAGAAETQYF
D gene: TRBD2; J gene: TRBJ2-7; V gene: TRBV11-3; clone size: NA; CDR3 protein: CASSPWAGGSYEQYF
D gene: TRBD1; J gene: TRBJ1-1; V gene: TRBV6-8; clone size: NA; CDR3 protein: CASSQTGVGTEAFF
D gene: NA; J gene: TRBJ2-5; V gene: TRBV7-7; clone size: few; CDR3 protein: CASSHSGIRETQYF
D gene: NA; J gene: TRBJ2-7; V gene: TRBV9; clone size: NA; CDR3 protein: CASSVERSSYEQYF
D gene: NA; J gene: TRBJ2-3; V gene: TRBV11-3; clone size: medium-sized; CDR3 protein: CASSLGVLDSADTQYF
D gene: NA; J gene: TRBJ1-1; V gene: TRBV28; clone size: NA; CDR3 protein: CASSFAGTEAFF
D gene: NA; J gene: TRBJ1-6; V gene: TRBV11-3; clone size: NA; CDR3 protein: CASSRGAVGSPLHF
D gene: NA; J gene: TRBJ2-1; V gene: TRBV5-1; clone size: few; CDR3 protein: CASSSSGYSYNEQFF
D gene: TRBD1; J gene: TRBJ2-7; V gene: TRBV11-3; clone size: few; CDR3 protein: CASSLNTNRGPSYEQYF
D gene: NA; J gene: TRBJ2-1; V gene: TRBV19; clone size: few; CDR3 protein: CASSNDKGYGYNEQFF
D gene: NA; J gene: TRBJ2-7; V gene: TRBV30; clone size: NA; CDR3 protein: CAWSVFSSGAYEQYF
D gene: NA; J gene: TRBJ2-5; V gene: TRBV11-3; clone size: medium-sized; CDR3 protein: CASSQAAQVIQETQYF
D gene: TRBD2; J gene: TRBJ2-2; V gene: TRBV6-8; clone size: few; CDR3 protein: CASSYSTGLPVGELFF
D gene: NA; J gene: TRBJ2-6; V gene: TRBV11-3; clone size: NA; CDR3 protein: CASSLSLTAGVLTF
D gene: TRBD1; J gene: TRBJ2-7; V gene: TRBV28; clone size: NA; CDR3 protein: CASSLWGRDRRSYEQYF
D gene: NA; J gene: TRBJ1-5; V gene: TRBV9; clone size: few; CDR3 protein: CASSDPERNQPQHF